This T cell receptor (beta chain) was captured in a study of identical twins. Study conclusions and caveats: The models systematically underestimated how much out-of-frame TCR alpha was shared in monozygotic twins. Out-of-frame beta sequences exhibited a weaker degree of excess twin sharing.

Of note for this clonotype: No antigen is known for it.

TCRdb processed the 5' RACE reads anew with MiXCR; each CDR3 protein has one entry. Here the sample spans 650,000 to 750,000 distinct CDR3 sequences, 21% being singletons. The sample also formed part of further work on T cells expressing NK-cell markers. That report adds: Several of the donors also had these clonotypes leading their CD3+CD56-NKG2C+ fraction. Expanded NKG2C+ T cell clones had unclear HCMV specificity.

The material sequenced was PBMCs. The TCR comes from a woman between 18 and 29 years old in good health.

CDR3 residues: CASSLRFGGSFAVADTQYF. CDR3 coding DNA: TGTGCCAGCAGCTTAAGATTTGGTGGGAGTTTCGCTGTCGCAGATACGCAGTATTTT. The rearrangement joins TRBV11-2 to TRBJ2-3, with D possibly matching TRBD2 (5 bases). This CDR3 contains 19 residues. V gave up 2 bases and J gave up 4 bases, with 25 bases separating them. From germline, CDR1 is SGHAT and CDR2 FQNNGV.